The rows below give T cell receptor beta chains drawn from one sample of a study of human thymus T cells. The data were produced by immunoSEQ multiplex PCR, yet TCRdb's version contains in-frame clones alone and is incomplete. The table includes 70,000 to 75,000 clones, around 95% detected once. Sequencing used thymus tissue. These receptors all stem from a girl less than two years old with a congenital heart defect but otherwise immunologically healthy. Both conserved end residues are part of each CDR3. The D gene is left open where the match is weak. Size tells how often a clone was seen (once, few, many) or the class of an expanded clone, and some rows leave it out.

V gene,J gene,clone size,D gene,CDR3 DNA,CDR3 protein
TRBV4-2,TRBJ2-1,-,-,TGTGCCAGCAGCTCCAGGTCCTACAATGAGCAGTTCTTC,CASSSRSYNEQFF
TRBV15,TRBJ2-7,-,-,TGTGCCACCAGCAGAGAACGTTGTGGGCAGGTAGGGGACGAGCAGTACTTC,CATSRERCGQVGDEQYF
TRBV12-5,TRBJ2-7,-,-,TGTGCTAGTGGCCCCCACTACGAGCAGTACTTC,CASGPHYEQYF
TRBV4-1,TRBJ2-1,-,-,TGCGCCAGCAGCCAAGATCTAACGATGGTATCCTACAATGAGCAGTTCTTC,CASSQDLTMVSYNEQFF
TRBV25-1,TRBJ2-7,-,-,TGTGCCAGCAGTGAGGCTCGGCAGGGCCATTCCTACGAGCAGTACTTC,CASSEARQGHSYEQYF
TRBV7-9,TRBJ2-3,-,TRBD2,TGTGCCAGCAGCTTGGCTAGCGGAACTAGCACAGATACGCAGTATTTT,CASSLASGTSTDTQYF
TRBV2,TRBJ2-5,once,TRBD1,TGTGCCAGCAGGCCAGACAGGGGGCAAGAGACCCAGTACTTC,CASRPDRGQETQYF
TRBV18,TRBJ2-3,-,-,TGTGCCAGCTCACCGGGTCGGGCAGGGACAGATACGCAGTATTTT,CASSPGRAGTDTQYF
TRBV4-2,TRBJ2-3,-,-,TGTGCCAGCAGCCAATCCCCGGGTCGGGGATTACCCTATACGCAGTATTTT,CASSQSPGRGLPYTQYF
TRBV7-8,TRBJ2-2,once,-,TGTGCCAGCAGCTTAGAAGCAGGGGAAGGGTTTGCGAACACCGGGGAGCTGTTTTTT,CASSLEAGEGFANTGELFF
TRBV15,TRBJ2-1,-,-,TGTGCCACCAGCACTTCCGAAGGGATACGGGAGAAGCAGTTCTTC,CATSTSEGIREKQFF